The sequence of this TCR beta chain was determined in a study of cytomegalovirus exposure and HLA in healthy donors. Trimming removed 4 bases from V and 1 base from J, with 11 bases in between. CDR3 length: 15 residues. Germline V CDR1 and CDR2: SGDLS, YYNGEE. Whole-study results and caveats: Subsequent analysis found a tendency for first-cohort TCR clusters to co-occur within the 110 or so validation repertoires. CMV antigen specificity was confirmed in vitro for a few CMV-associated chains. According to the study, about 180 TCR beta chains were cytomegalovirus-associated.

The table came from immunoSEQ multiplex PCR; TCRdb's copy has only in-frame clones and leaves some out. The table has about 56,000 clones, around 90% seen once. The study drew the donors from its approximately 120-subject validation cohort, separate from the approximately 700-subject first cohort. As to this clone: As yet, its antigen is unknown.

The sequence was collected from a man in his late teens or twenties in good health and CMV-seronegative. The chain uses TRBV9 and TRBJ2-2; TRBD2 might be the D (6 bases). Sequenced: PBMCs. The CDR3 reads CASSRSGRNTGELFF. The CDR3 nucleotides read TGTGCCAGCAGCCGCTCCGGGAGGAACACCGGGGAGCTGTTTTTT.